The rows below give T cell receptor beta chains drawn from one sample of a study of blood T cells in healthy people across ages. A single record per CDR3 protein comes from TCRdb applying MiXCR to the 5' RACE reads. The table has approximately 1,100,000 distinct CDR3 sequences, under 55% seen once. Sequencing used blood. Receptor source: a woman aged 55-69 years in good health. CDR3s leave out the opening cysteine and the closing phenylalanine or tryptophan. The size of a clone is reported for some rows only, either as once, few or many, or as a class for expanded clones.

CDR3: SVGDSLGFSNSPLH; V: TRBV29-1; size: NA; J: TRBJ1-6; length: 14
CDR3: ASSFGLAGEGEQY; V: TRBV5-1; size: NA; J: TRBJ2-5; length: 13
CDR3: ASSFRGIDYEQY; V: TRBV28; size: few; J: TRBJ2-7; length: 12
CDR3: ASRPIPGQGFGSGANVLT; V: TRBV5-6; size: NA; J: TRBJ2-6; length: 18
CDR3: ASSFIGATGVDTQY; V: TRBV5-1; size: once; J: TRBJ2-3; length: 14
CDR3: AGSSQGGYSNQPQH; V: TRBV7-8; size: once; J: TRBJ1-5; length: 14
CDR3: ASSPWGLRETQY; V: TRBV11-2; size: NA; J: TRBJ2-5; length: 12
CDR3: ASRRRVATEQY; V: TRBV7-8; size: NA; J: TRBJ2-7; length: 11
CDR3: ASSLPGAGVYEQY; V: TRBV5-1; size: NA; J: TRBJ2-7; length: 13
CDR3: ASSLGGKKISYEQY; V: TRBV7-9; size: few; J: TRBJ2-7; length: 14
CDR3: ASSQEIGTEETQY; V: TRBV3-1; size: few; J: TRBJ2-5; length: 13
CDR3: ASSEVGLAVYEQY; V: TRBV6-1; size: NA; J: TRBJ2-7; length: 13
CDR3: SASRGEAQETQY; V: TRBV20-1; size: NA; J: NA; length: 12
CDR3: ASSFPRQGAEWETQY; V: TRBV28; size: NA; J: TRBJ2-5; length: 15
CDR3: ASSPAQGNEKLF; V: TRBV27; size: NA; J: TRBJ1-4; length: 12
CDR3: SVVPGQGNIQY; V: TRBV29-1; size: NA; J: NA; length: 11
CDR3: AASDSGTAYNEQF; V: TRBV24-1; size: NA; J: TRBJ2-1; length: 13
CDR3: ASTSGGFPADTQY; V: TRBV28; size: few; J: TRBJ2-3; length: 13
CDR3: ASKGTSSYNEQF; V: TRBV27; size: NA; J: TRBJ2-1; length: 12
CDR3: ASSKTGTSTYNEQF; V: TRBV27; size: NA; J: TRBJ2-1; length: 14
CDR3: ASSLGLTGGTEAF; V: TRBV5-1; size: NA; J: TRBJ1-1; length: 13
CDR3: ASRYGTNYEQY; V: TRBV5-1; size: few; J: TRBJ2-7; length: 11
CDR3: SAKRDTSTDTQY; V: TRBV20-1; size: NA; J: TRBJ2-3; length: 12
CDR3: ACLSDDNSPLH; V: TRBV30; size: once; J: TRBJ1-6; length: 11
CDR3: ASSQVRGLLNEQF; V: TRBV14; size: NA; J: TRBJ2-1; length: 13
CDR3: SVFLAQETQY; V: TRBV29-1; size: NA; J: TRBJ2-5; length: 10
CDR3: SGRTTRRDTQY; V: TRBV20-1; size: NA; J: TRBJ2-3; length: 11
CDR3: ASSFPTAIYGYT; V: TRBV28; size: few; J: TRBJ1-2; length: 12
CDR3: SVGTAASGSTTQY; V: TRBV29-1; size: NA; J: TRBJ2-3; length: 13
CDR3: AISDMGEGLVEQY; V: TRBV10-3; size: NA; J: TRBJ2-7; length: 13
CDR3: ASSFSGGGTDTQY; V: TRBV12-3/TRBV12-4; size: few; J: TRBJ2-3; length: 13
CDR3: ASSPTYYGEQY; V: TRBV6-5; size: NA; J: TRBJ2-7; length: 11
CDR3: ASSLDRVISNEKLF; V: TRBV27; size: NA; J: TRBJ1-4; length: 14
CDR3: ASSVASGEGLLGNEQF; V: TRBV9; size: NA; J: TRBJ2-1; length: 16
CDR3: ASSQRTGRRNIQY; V: TRBV11-2; size: NA; J: TRBJ2-4; length: 13
CDR3: ATSREQFYEQY; V: TRBV15; size: NA; J: TRBJ2-7; length: 11
CDR3: ASSFLGSSSYNEQF; V: TRBV7-8; size: few; J: TRBJ2-1; length: 14
CDR3: ASVLAGTLYEQY; V: TRBV6-4; size: few; J: TRBJ2-7; length: 12
CDR3: ASSPFGGAPTDTQY; V: TRBV7-8; size: NA; J: TRBJ2-3; length: 14
CDR3: ATSDGDRYEQY; V: TRBV24-1; size: few; J: TRBJ2-7; length: 11
CDR3: SARHPGQGSGQPQH; V: TRBV20-1; size: NA; J: TRBJ1-5; length: 14
CDR3: ASSVNRVGEQF; V: TRBV28; size: few; J: TRBJ2-1; length: 11
CDR3: ASSVDGTYEQY; V: TRBV9; size: many; J: TRBJ2-7; length: 11
CDR3: SASASGVSTDTQY; V: TRBV20-1; size: many; J: TRBJ2-3; length: 13
CDR3: ASSSWDNPYTEAF; V: TRBV5-4; size: few; J: TRBJ1-1; length: 13
CDR3: ASSSAGAFQETQY; V: TRBV7-8; size: NA; J: TRBJ2-5; length: 13
CDR3: ASSLRDRGNAEAF; V: TRBV7-2; size: NA; J: TRBJ1-1; length: 13
CDR3: SVAVLGTYEQY; V: TRBV29-1; size: few; J: TRBJ2-7; length: 11
CDR3: ASSYLLAGVTPDTQY; V: TRBV6-2/TRBV6-3; size: NA; J: TRBJ2-3; length: 15
CDR3: ASRATGQGAGTEAF; V: TRBV25-1; size: NA; J: TRBJ1-1; length: 14
CDR3: ASSLTAGSGANVLT; V: TRBV27; size: NA; J: TRBJ2-6; length: 14
CDR3: ASSEGSGGYNEQF; V: TRBV2; size: NA; J: TRBJ2-1; length: 13
CDR3: ASSSGRQSNQPQH; V: TRBV7-9; size: NA; J: TRBJ1-5; length: 13
CDR3: ASRTSESGNEQF; V: TRBV27; size: NA; J: TRBJ2-1; length: 12
CDR3: ASSLEASGSETQY; V: TRBV7-8; size: many; J: TRBJ2-5; length: 13
CDR3: ASSTRQGAYEQY; V: TRBV13; size: NA; J: TRBJ2-7; length: 12
CDR3: SARVVATNPSGQY; V: TRBV20-1; size: few; J: TRBJ2-3; length: 13
CDR3: ASRIAGGPYEQY; V: TRBV27; size: few; J: TRBJ2-7; length: 12